This T cell receptor beta chain is drawn from a study of identifying expanded T cells in peripheral blood. The V end lost 5 bases, the J end lost 3 bases, and 8 bases lay between the germline ends. Germline V gene sequence: CDR1 LNHDA, CDR2 SQIVND (reference sequence). The CDR3 covers 12 residues. This table comes from immunoSEQ multiplex PCR, and its TCRdb copy is limited to in-frame clones, with some not included. The profile shows more than 75,000 clones, about 90% of them singletons. Concerning this clone: Its antigen remains unidentified.

Study-wide results and caveats: Variance in clone template counts between approximately two-week samples significantly increased with total template count across all healthy donors. Over around two and four weeks, about 15 and 19 clones changed, versus around 1.3 between replicates.

During the collection period, no donor immune events like infections were recorded. V gene TRBV19 combines with J gene TRBJ2-7; D is uncertain. The receptor's source is a person aged 18 to 70 in good health. The sequenced sample consisted of blood. The CDR3 DNA sequence: TGTGCCAGTAGTCCAAACGACTACGAGCAGTACTTC. Amino acids: CASSPNDYEQYF.